The rows below give T cell receptor beta chains drawn from one sample of a study of blood T cell repertoires in COVID-19. Sequenced by immunoSEQ multiplex PCR; TCRdb stores in-frame clones only, minus some. The data hold over 90,000 clones, with about 90% observed a single time. Sequencing used peripheral blood. These receptors were taken from a woman in her 50s with COVID-19, enrolled during active disease. The CDR3 runs from the conserved cysteine through the conserved F or W. A D gene is named only where the DNA matches it firmly. Rows give clone size only sometimes, using once, few, many, or a class for an expanded clone.

size: -
V: TRBV6-5
J: TRBJ1-1
D: -
CDR3: CASKRTEAFF
DNA: TGTGCCAGCAAGCGCACTGAAGCTTTCTTT

size: -
V: TRBV20-1
J: TRBJ2-5
D: TRBD2
CDR3: CSASSLAGLQETQYF
DNA: TGCAGTGCTAGTAGCCTAGCGGGGCTCCAAGAGACCCAGTACTTC

size: -
V: TRBV28
J: TRBJ2-3
D: TRBD2
CDR3: CASSLSLAGGQDTQYF
DNA: TGTGCCAGCAGTTTATCGTTGGCGGGGGGCCAAGATACGCAGTATTTT

size: -
V: TRBV6-5
J: TRBJ1-4
D: TRBD1
CDR3: CASSPTGGAGEKLFF
DNA: TGTGCCAGCAGTCCAACAGGGGGCGCTGGTGAAAAACTGTTTTTT

size: -
V: TRBV2
J: TRBJ1-2
D: TRBD1
CDR3: CASRGTGGIYGYTF
DNA: TGTGCCAGCAGGGGGACAGGGGGCATCTATGGCTACACCTTC

size: -
V: TRBV3-1/TRBV3-2
J: TRBJ2-3
D: TRBD2
CDR3: CASSHGLAGGTSTDTQYF
DNA: TGTGCCAGCAGCCACGGACTAGCGGGGGGAACTAGCACAGATACGCAGTATTTT

size: -
V: TRBV19
J: TRBJ1-2
D: -
CDR3: CASSIWDNSLTTF
DNA: TGTGCCAGTAGTATTTGGGACAACTCTCTAACCACCTTC

size: -
V: TRBV19
J: TRBJ2-2
D: -
CDR3: CASSQRGELFF
DNA: TGTGCCAGTAGTCAACGGGGGGAGCTGTTTTTT

size: -
V: TRBV2
J: TRBJ2-5
D: -
CDR3: CASRGNQETQYF
DNA: TGTGCCAGCAGGGGCAACCAAGAGACCCAGTACTTC

size: -
V: TRBV4-2
J: TRBJ2-1
D: -
CDR3: CASSQVGDNEQFF
DNA: TGTGCCAGCAGCCAAGTCGGTGACAATGAGCAGTTCTTC

size: -
V: TRBV30
J: TRBJ1-1
D: -
CDR3: CAWSVDRNTEAFF
DNA: TGTGCCTGGAGTGTGGACAGGAACACTGAAGCTTTCTTT

size: -
V: TRBV7-9
J: TRBJ2-5
D: -
CDR3: CASSLGAGQETQYF
DNA: TGTGCCAGCAGCTTAGGGGCAGGGCAAGAGACCCAGTACTTC

size: -
V: TRBV27
J: TRBJ2-1
D: TRBD1
CDR3: CASSLQGLANNEQFF
DNA: TGTGCCAGCAGCCTACAGGGGTTAGCGAACAATGAGCAGTTCTTC

size: -
V: TRBV3-1/TRBV3-2
J: TRBJ2-5
D: -
CDR3: CASSQLRLPGAQYF
DNA: TGTGCCAGCAGCCAACTCCGACTCCCAGGGGCCCAGTACTTC

size: -
V: TRBV12-5
J: TRBJ2-7
D: -
CDR3: CASGLQGNEQYF
DNA: TGTGCTAGTGGCCTCCAGGGAAACGAGCAGTACTTC

size: -
V: TRBV7-2
J: TRBJ2-3
D: TRBD2
CDR3: CASSRVAGGPIDTQYF
DNA: TGTGCCAGCAGCCGGGTAGCGGGGGGGCCGATAGATACGCAGTATTTT

size: -
V: TRBV11-2
J: TRBJ2-5
D: TRBD1
CDR3: CASSPTGGLETQYF
DNA: TGTGCCAGCAGCCCTACAGGGGGTCTAGAGACCCAGTACTTC

size: -
V: TRBV2
J: TRBJ2-5
D: -
CDR3: CASREETQYF
DNA: TGTGCCAGCAGAGAGGAGACCCAGTACTTC

size: -
V: TRBV5-1
J: TRBJ2-7
D: -
CDR3: CASSSQATYEQYF
DNA: TGCGCCAGCAGCTCTCAGGCTACCTACGAGCAGTACTTC

size: many
V: TRBV30
J: TRBJ1-2
D: -
CDR3: CAWSVEANYGYTF
DNA: TGTGCCTGGAGTGTTGAGGCGAACTATGGCTACACCTTC

size: once
V: TRBV11-3
J: TRBJ1-1
D: TRBD1
CDR3: CASSGTGHRGGEAFF
DNA: TGTGCCAGCAGCGGGACCGGGCACAGGGGAGGAGAGGCTTTCTTT

size: -
V: TRBV11-3
J: TRBJ1-1
D: -
CDR3: CASSSLFVRTEAFF
DNA: TGTGCCAGCAGCTCACTCTTTGTGCGCACTGAAGCTTTCTTT

size: few
V: TRBV3-1/TRBV3-2
J: TRBJ1-5
D: TRBD1
CDR3: CASSLGQGNQPQHF
DNA: TGTGCCAGCAGCCTGGGACAGGGAAATCAGCCCCAGCATTTT

size: -
V: TRBV5-4
J: TRBJ2-7
D: -
CDR3: CASSFGDNPYEQYF
DNA: TGTGCCAGCAGCTTTGGGGACAACCCCTACGAGCAGTACTTC

size: -
V: TRBV5-8
J: TRBJ1-6
D: -
CDR3: CASSLDAPQAGYSPLHF
DNA: TGTGCCAGCAGCTTGGACGCACCTCAGGCAGGATATTCACCCCTCCACTTT

size: few
V: TRBV27
J: TRBJ2-7
D: TRBD1
CDR3: CASRRQGSYEQYF
DNA: TGTGCCAGCAGGAGACAGGGGTCCTACGAGCAGTACTTC

size: few
V: TRBV7-9
J: TRBJ1-3
D: -
CDR3: CASGDSGNTIYF
DNA: TGTGCCTCGGGAGACTCTGGAAACACCATATATTTT

size: -
V: TRBV6-4
J: TRBJ2-3
D: TRBD2
CDR3: CASSDLGGGAPDTQYF
DNA: TGTGCCAGCAGTGACTTAGGCGGGGGGGCCCCAGATACGCAGTATTTT

size: -
V: TRBV27
J: TRBJ2-7
D: TRBD1
CDR3: CASSQTGWSYEQYF
DNA: TGTGCCAGCAGTCAGACAGGGTGGTCCTACGAGCAGTACTTC

size: once
V: TRBV6-2/TRBV6-3
J: TRBJ1-3
D: -
CDR3: CASSRTPSSGNTIYF
DNA: TGTGCCAGCAGCCGGACACCGAGCTCTGGAAACACCATATATTTT

size: -
V: TRBV7-2
J: TRBJ1-5
D: -
CDR3: CASSSWEEQPQHF
DNA: TGTGCCAGCAGCTCCTGGGAGGAGCAGCCCCAGCATTTT

size: -
V: TRBV7-8
J: TRBJ2-7
D: -
CDR3: CASSLGSSWEQYF
DNA: TGTGCCAGCAGCCTCGGGTCTTCCTGGGAGCAGTACTTC

size: -
V: TRBV7-3
J: TRBJ1-2
D: TRBD1
CDR3: CASSLDGQGASGYTF
DNA: TGTGCCAGCAGCTTGGACGGACAGGGTGCGAGTGGCTACACCTTC

size: few
V: TRBV5-1
J: TRBJ1-5
D: -
CDR3: CASSLVGGVQPQHF
DNA: TGCGCCAGCAGCTTGGTAGGGGGAGTTCAGCCCCAGCATTTT

size: few
V: TRBV19
J: TRBJ2-3
D: -
CDR3: CASRITGPATDTQYF
DNA: TGTGCCAGTAGAATTACAGGGCCCGCCACAGATACGCAGTATTTT

size: once
V: TRBV7-6
J: TRBJ2-7
D: TRBD1
CDR3: CASSSTGGPPYEQYF
DNA: TGTGCCAGCAGCTCGACAGGGGGTCCCCCCTACGAGCAGTACTTC

size: -
V: TRBV13
J: TRBJ2-1
D: TRBD2
CDR3: CASSLQGLAGGTTSEQFF
DNA: TGTGCCAGCAGCCTCCAGGGACTAGCGGGGGGGACTACAAGTGAGCAGTTCTTC

size: -
V: TRBV6-1
J: TRBJ2-1
D: TRBD1
CDR3: CASSEDQGTAYNEQFF
DNA: TGTGCCAGCAGTGAAGATCAGGGGACAGCTTACAATGAGCAGTTCTTC

size: few
V: TRBV27
J: TRBJ1-1
D: TRBD1
CDR3: CASRAGQGNGDTEAFF
DNA: TGTGCCAGCAGGGCGGGACAGGGGAACGGAGACACTGAAGCTTTCTTT

size: -
V: TRBV5-1
J: TRBJ1-1
D: -
CDR3: CASSRRGNTEAFF
DNA: TGCGCCAGCAGTAGAAGGGGTAACACTGAAGCTTTCTTT